A selection of T cell receptor beta chains follows, all from one sample in a study of neurological immune-mediated disorders. TCRdb analysed the 5' RACE reads with MiXCR anew, one entry per CDR3 protein. The sample holds tens of thousands of distinct CDR3 sequences, around 2.9% seen once. The sequencing sample was made of PBMCs. The receptors derive from a woman aged 60-70 years with multiple sclerosis. CDR3s include the opening cysteine and the closing phenylalanine or tryptophan. A D gene is named only where the DNA matches it firmly. Rows may omit the clone size; those that give it use once, few, many or a size class.

J	V	D	size	CDR3	DNA
TRBJ2-1	TRBV6-5	TRBD1	many	CASSDREIGNEQFF	TGTGCCAGCAGCGACAGGGAGATAGGCAATGAGCAGTTCTTC
TRBJ2-6	TRBV3-1	.	many	CASSQLKGSGANVLTF	TGTGCCAGCAGCCAATTAAAGGGGTCTGGGGCCAACGTCCTGACTTTC
TRBJ1-1	TRBV20-1	.	.	CSARVNTEAFF	TGCAGTGCTAGAGTGAACACTGAAGCTTTCTTT
TRBJ2-7	TRBV7-9	.	many	CASSLLHEQYF	TGTGCCAGCAGCTTACTCCACGAGCAGTACTTC
TRBJ1-2	TRBV20-1	.	many	CSAPDNGYTF	TGCAGTGCTCCCGACAATGGCTACACCTTC
TRBJ1-1	TRBV12-3/TRBV12-4	.	many	CASSLRTSYTEAFF	TGTGCCAGCAGTTTGAGAACCTCCTACACTGAAGCTTTCTTT
TRBJ2-1	TRBV5-1	.	many	CASSLVVSSYNEQFF	TGCGCCAGCAGCTTGGTGGTGAGCTCCTACAATGAGCAGTTCTTC
TRBJ1-2	TRBV5-1	.	many	CASKDGNYGYTF	TGCGCCAGCAAGGACGGGAACTATGGCTACACCTTC
TRBJ2-7	TRBV20-1	TRBD1	many	CSARRQGSSYEQYF	TGCAGTGCTAGACGACAGGGTTCCTCCTACGAGCAGTACTTC
TRBJ2-1	TRBV5-5	.	many	CASSLFPGSTISYNEQFF	TGTGCCAGCAGCTTGTTTCCAGGCTCGACTATTTCCTACAATGAGCAGTTCTTC
TRBJ1-5	TRBV5-1	.	many	CASSLVTGAGQPQHF	TGCGCCAGCAGCTTGGTTACGGGGGCTGGACAGCCCCAGCATTTT
TRBJ1-1	TRBV7-2	TRBD1	many	CASSFRQGRMTEAFF	TGTGCCAGCAGCTTCCGACAGGGAAGGATGACTGAAGCTTTCTTT
TRBJ2-1	TRBV5-8	TRBD1	many	CASSSGQSVGGEQFF	TGTGCCAGCAGCTCGGGACAGTCGGTAGGGGGTGAGCAGTTCTTC
TRBJ1-3	TRBV9	.	many	CASSVAAPGVYSGNTIYF	TGTGCCAGCAGCGTAGCGGCCCCGGGGGTTTATTCTGGAAACACCATATATTTT
TRBJ2-5	TRBV6-1	TRBD2	many	CASRPGLGSETQYF	TGTGCCAGCAGGCCGGGACTAGGTTCGGAGACCCAGTACTTC
TRBJ1-5	TRBV20-1	.	many	CSARAGGARRDQPQHF	TGCAGTGCTAGAGCGGGTGGGGCGCGGCGGGATCAGCCCCAGCATTTT